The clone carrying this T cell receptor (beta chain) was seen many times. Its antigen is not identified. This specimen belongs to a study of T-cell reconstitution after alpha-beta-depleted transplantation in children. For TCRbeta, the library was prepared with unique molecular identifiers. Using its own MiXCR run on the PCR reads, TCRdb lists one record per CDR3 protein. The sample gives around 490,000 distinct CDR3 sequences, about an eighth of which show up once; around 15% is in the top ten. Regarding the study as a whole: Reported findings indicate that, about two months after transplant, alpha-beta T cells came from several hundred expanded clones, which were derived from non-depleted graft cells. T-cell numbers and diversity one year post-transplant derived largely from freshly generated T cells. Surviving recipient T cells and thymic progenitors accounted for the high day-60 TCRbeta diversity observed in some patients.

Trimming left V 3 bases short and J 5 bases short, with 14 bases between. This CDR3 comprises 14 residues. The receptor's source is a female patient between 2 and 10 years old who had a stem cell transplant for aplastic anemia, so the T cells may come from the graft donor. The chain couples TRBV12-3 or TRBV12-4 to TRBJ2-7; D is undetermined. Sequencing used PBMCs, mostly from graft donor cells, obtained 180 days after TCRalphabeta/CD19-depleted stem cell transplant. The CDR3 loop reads CASSFSSSSDEQYV. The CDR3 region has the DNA TGTGCCAGCAGTTTTTCCAGCTCCTCGGACGAGCAGTACGTC.